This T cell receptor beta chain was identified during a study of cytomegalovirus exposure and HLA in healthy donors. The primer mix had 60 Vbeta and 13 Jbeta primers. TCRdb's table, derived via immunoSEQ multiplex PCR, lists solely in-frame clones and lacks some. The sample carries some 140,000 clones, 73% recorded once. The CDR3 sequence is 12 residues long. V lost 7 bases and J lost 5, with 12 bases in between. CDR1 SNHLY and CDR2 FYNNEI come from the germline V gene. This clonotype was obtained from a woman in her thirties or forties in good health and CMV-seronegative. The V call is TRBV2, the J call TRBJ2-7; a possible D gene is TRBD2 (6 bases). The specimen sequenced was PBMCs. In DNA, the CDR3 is TGTGCCAGCATCCGAGTAGCGGACGAGCAGTACGTC. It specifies CASIRVADEQYV.